This TCR beta chain was obtained from a study of T-cell reconstitution after alpha-beta-depleted transplantation in children. On this clonotype itself: Its target is not known.

Whole-study results and caveats: The authors attributed T-cell counts and diversity one year after transplant mostly to newly produced T cells. Some patients showed high day-60 TCRbeta diversity, which derived from surviving recipient T cells and thymic progenitors. About two months after transplant, alpha-beta T cells reportedly came from several hundred expanded graft clones.

Unique molecular identifiers were used to barcode this TCRbeta library. TCRdb re-called the PCR reads through MiXCR, storing one row per CDR3 protein. The sample lists about 980,000 distinct CDR3 sequences, under 30% occurring once. The germline V gene encodes CDR1 DFQATT and CDR2 SNEGSKA (reference sequence). Trimming took 0 bases from V and 2 from J, leaving 13 bases between them. The CDR3 is made up of 15 amino acids. This TCR was recovered from a boy under two years old who had a stem cell transplant for SCID, so the T cells may come from the graft donor. The rearrangement links TRBV20-1 to TRBJ2-5; D may correspond to TRBD1 or TRBD2 (6 bases each). The sample consisted of PBMCs, mostly from graft donor cells, taken 360 days after TCRalphabeta/CD19-depleted stem cell transplant. The CDR3 reads CSARDPRGRQETQYF. In nucleotides, the CDR3 is TGCAGTGCTAGAGATCCTAGGGGGAGGCAAGAGACCCAGTACTTC.